This is a list of T cell receptor beta chains from one sample in a study of OX40 agonist ivuxolimab in advanced cancers. Here immunoSEQ multiplex PCR was the method, and the copy in TCRdb shows in-frame clones only, minus some. Of 65,000 to 95,000 clones in the sample, roughly nine tenths were seen once. The input for sequencing was CD4+ or CD8+ T cells sorted from blood, taken in a trial of the OX40 agonist ivuxolimab. These TCRs come from an adult with an advanced solid tumor such as melanoma, head and neck, liver or kidney cancer. The CDR3 runs from the conserved cysteine through the conserved F or W. The order of the fields is J gene, D gene, V gene, clone size, CDR3 DNA, CDR3 protein. A D gene is named only where the DNA matches it firmly. The listing skips clone size in some rows; elsewhere it reads once, few, many or a size class.

j_gene: TRBJ2-7; d_gene: .; v_gene: TRBV5-1; abundance: .; CDR3nt: TGCGCCAGCAGCCACCAACGGAGGCAGGTCGGGAACGAGCAGTACTTC; CDR3aa: CASSHQRRQVGNEQYF
j_gene: TRBJ2-3; d_gene: TRBD2; v_gene: TRBV6-1; abundance: .; CDR3nt: TGTGCCAGCAGTGAAAGTCCCCGAGCGGGAGTCTCAGATACGCAGTATTTT; CDR3aa: CASSESPRAGVSDTQYF
j_gene: TRBJ2-3; d_gene: TRBD2; v_gene: TRBV29-1; abundance: .; CDR3nt: TGCAGCACCTGGAGGAGTCGGCGGGGGAGCACAGATACGCAGTATTTT; CDR3aa: CSTWRSRRGSTDTQYF
j_gene: TRBJ1-1; d_gene: .; v_gene: TRBV18; abundance: .; CDR3nt: TGTGCCAGCTCACCAGGCGCCATTAAGAACACTGAAGCTTTCTTT; CDR3aa: CASSPGAIKNTEAFF
j_gene: TRBJ2-2; d_gene: TRBD1; v_gene: TRBV2; abundance: .; CDR3nt: TGTGCCAGCAGAAGGGGACAGGGGAACACCGGGGAGCTGTTTTTT; CDR3aa: CASRRGQGNTGELFF
j_gene: TRBJ2-7; d_gene: TRBD1; v_gene: TRBV2; abundance: .; CDR3nt: TGTGCCAGCAGCCGACGACAGGGGGCTGACGAGCAGTACTTC; CDR3aa: CASSRRQGADEQYF
j_gene: TRBJ1-5; d_gene: TRBD1; v_gene: TRBV7-2; abundance: .; CDR3nt: TGTGCCAGCAGCCATGACAGGGCGCGGCCCCAGCATTTT; CDR3aa: CASSHDRARPQHF
j_gene: TRBJ2-3; d_gene: TRBD1; v_gene: TRBV7-2; abundance: .; CDR3nt: TGTGCCAGCAGCTTCGCAAACGCCGGGACAGGGGCAGATACGCAGTATTTT; CDR3aa: CASSFANAGTGADTQYF
j_gene: TRBJ1-1; d_gene: .; v_gene: TRBV6-5; abundance: few; CDR3nt: TGTGCCAGCAGTCGTTCACTGAACACTGAAGCTTTCTTT; CDR3aa: CASSRSLNTEAFF
j_gene: TRBJ2-1; d_gene: .; v_gene: TRBV5-6; abundance: .; CDR3nt: TGTGCCAGCAGCCCGGATTTGTTGGATGAGCAGTTCTTC; CDR3aa: CASSPDLLDEQFF
j_gene: TRBJ2-1; d_gene: .; v_gene: TRBV7-9; abundance: .; CDR3nt: TGTGCCAGCAGCTTAGGGTCTAGCGACTACAATGAGCAGTTCTTC; CDR3aa: CASSLGSSDYNEQFF
j_gene: TRBJ2-2; d_gene: TRBD1; v_gene: TRBV7-9; abundance: .; CDR3nt: TGTGCCAGCAGCCAGGACAGGCGACCGAACACCGGGGAGCTGTTTTTT; CDR3aa: CASSQDRRPNTGELFF
j_gene: TRBJ1-2; d_gene: .; v_gene: TRBV7-6; abundance: .; CDR3nt: TGTGCCAGCAGCAAGGCAGGTGCTCGAAAGACCTATGGCTACACCTTC; CDR3aa: CASSKAGARKTYGYTF
j_gene: TRBJ2-5; d_gene: .; v_gene: TRBV29-1; abundance: .; CDR3nt: TGCAGCGCCCGCCGGGACAACGCGGAGACCCAGTACTTC; CDR3aa: CSARRDNAETQYF
j_gene: TRBJ2-1; d_gene: .; v_gene: TRBV7-2; abundance: .; CDR3nt: TGTGCCAGCTCGCATGGTGGGGCGGGCCCCTCCTACAATGAGCAGTTCTTC; CDR3aa: CASSHGGAGPSYNEQFF
j_gene: TRBJ2-1; d_gene: .; v_gene: TRBV7-3; abundance: .; CDR3nt: TGTGCCACTAGTATCGGGACCCACAATGAGCAGTTCTTC; CDR3aa: CATSIGTHNEQFF
j_gene: TRBJ2-5; d_gene: TRBD2; v_gene: TRBV11-2; abundance: once; CDR3nt: TGTGCCAGCAGCATAGCGGGAGGGCCAAATCAGGGGACCCAGTACTTC; CDR3aa: CASSIAGGPNQGTQYF
j_gene: TRBJ2-2; d_gene: .; v_gene: TRBV29-1; abundance: .; CDR3nt: TGCAGCGTTGAATCTTCCCAAACCGGGGAGCTGTTTTTT; CDR3aa: CSVESSQTGELFF
j_gene: TRBJ2-1; d_gene: .; v_gene: TRBV14; abundance: .; CDR3nt: TGTGCCAGCAGCCAAGCTCCGGGGAGATCGAACAATGAGCAGTTCTTC; CDR3aa: CASSQAPGRSNNEQFF
j_gene: TRBJ2-3; d_gene: .; v_gene: TRBV6-5; abundance: .; CDR3nt: TGTGCCAGCAGTCCTCCCGGGACAGATACGCAGTATTTT; CDR3aa: CASSPPGTDTQYF
j_gene: TRBJ2-7; d_gene: .; v_gene: TRBV30; abundance: .; CDR3nt: TGTGCCCGGAGTGCCGAGGCCCACGAGCAGTACTTC; CDR3aa: CARSAEAHEQYF
j_gene: TRBJ1-3; d_gene: .; v_gene: TRBV10-2; abundance: .; CDR3nt: TGCGCCAGCGCCACTTCCGGCTGGGGCAACACCATATATTTT; CDR3aa: CASATSGWGNTIYF
j_gene: TRBJ2-7; d_gene: .; v_gene: TRBV7-2; abundance: .; CDR3nt: TGTGCCAGCAGCCAACCTAGCCAGCTTTACGAGCAGTACTTC; CDR3aa: CASSQPSQLYEQYF
j_gene: TRBJ2-1; d_gene: TRBD1; v_gene: TRBV5-4; abundance: .; CDR3nt: TGTGCCAGCAGCTCCGACAGGGGTAATTTCGTTGAGCAGTTCTTC; CDR3aa: CASSSDRGNFVEQFF
j_gene: TRBJ2-1; d_gene: .; v_gene: TRBV2; abundance: .; CDR3nt: TGTGCCAGCAGTGAGTTAGCGGACAATGAGCAGTTCTTC; CDR3aa: CASSELADNEQFF
j_gene: TRBJ2-6; d_gene: .; v_gene: TRBV11-2; abundance: .; CDR3nt: TGTGCCAGCAGCTTGCAAGCTTCCGTCTATGGGGCCAACGTCCTGACTTTC; CDR3aa: CASSLQASVYGANVLTF
j_gene: TRBJ2-1; d_gene: TRBD2; v_gene: TRBV5-1; abundance: .; CDR3nt: TGCGCCAGCAAGCGGGGTGCGGGGGCCTACAATGAGCAGTTCTTC; CDR3aa: CASKRGAGAYNEQFF
j_gene: TRBJ2-5; d_gene: TRBD1; v_gene: TRBV6-6; abundance: .; CDR3nt: TGTGCCAGCAGTACCAGTACAGGGGGCGCGGAGACCCAGTACTTC; CDR3aa: CASSTSTGGAETQYF
j_gene: TRBJ1-4; d_gene: TRBD1; v_gene: TRBV19; abundance: .; CDR3nt: TGTGCCAGTAGTTTCACCGGGACAGGGGGAGAAAAACTGTTTTTT; CDR3aa: CASSFTGTGGEKLFF
j_gene: TRBJ1-4; d_gene: .; v_gene: TRBV5-1; abundance: .; CDR3nt: TGCGCCAGCAGCTTGACAGGAGCGAATGAAAAACTGTTTTTT; CDR3aa: CASSLTGANEKLFF
j_gene: TRBJ2-1; d_gene: TRBD2; v_gene: TRBV28; abundance: .; CDR3nt: TGTGCCAGCAGACGGACTAGCGGGAACTACAATGAGCAGTTCTTC; CDR3aa: CASRRTSGNYNEQFF
j_gene: TRBJ1-6; d_gene: TRBD1; v_gene: TRBV28; abundance: .; CDR3nt: TGTGCCAGCAGTTTAGGGACAGACTATTCACCCCTCCACTTT; CDR3aa: CASSLGTDYSPLHF
j_gene: TRBJ1-1; d_gene: .; v_gene: TRBV19; abundance: .; CDR3nt: TGTGCCAGTAGTTACAGGGAGGGAAACACTGAAGCTTTCTTT; CDR3aa: CASSYREGNTEAFF
j_gene: TRBJ2-5; d_gene: .; v_gene: TRBV28; abundance: .; CDR3nt: TGTGCCAGCAGGACTTGGCCGGGGAACCAAGAGACCCAGTACTTC; CDR3aa: CASRTWPGNQETQYF